Shown below are 8 T cell receptor beta chains from a single sample sequenced in a study of blood T cell repertoires in COVID-19. Method: immunoSEQ multiplex PCR; TCRdb's copy keeps in-frame clones and lacks some. The profile shows some 190,000 clones, more than 80% of them singletons. Sequencing was performed on peripheral blood. The receptors originated from a woman in her sixties with acute or convalescent COVID-19.

The chain combines TRBV14 with TRBJ1-1, with no clear D. Germline V lookup: CDR1 SGHDN, CDR2 FVKESK. This CDR3 contains 14 residues. V was cut by 3 bases and J by 4 bases, with 12 bases left in between. This CDR3 reads CASSHQRLGTEAFF. The CDR3 nucleotides read TGTGCCAGCAGCCATCAGAGGCTGGGCACTGAAGCTTTCTTT.

The gene calls are TRBV5-6 and TRBJ2-1, with 11 bases matching TRBD2. V lost 6 bases and J lost 0; bases outside the gene matches: 11. This CDR3 comprises 18 residues. Germline-derived CDR1 and CDR2 are SGHDT and YYEEEE. In DNA, the CDR3 is TGTGCCAGCAAGCAGAGACTAGCGGGATCTTGCTCCTACAATGAGCAGTTCTTC. This encodes CASKQRLAGSCSYNEQFF. Using reference TRBV5-6 and TRBJ2-1 for the parts outside the CDR3, the full variable domain is DAGVTQSPTHLIKTRGQQVTLRCSPKSGHDTVSWYQQALGQGPQFIFQYYEEEERQRGNFPDRFSGHQFPNYSSELNVNALLLGDSALYLCASKQRLAGSCSYNEQFFGPGTRLTVL.

This rearrangement joins TRBV19 to TRBJ2-7, with TRBD1 identical over 8 bases. Germline V gives CDR1 LNHDA, CDR2 SQIVND (reference sequence). The CDR3 has 16 residues. The trim removed 0 bases at V and 0 bases at J, leaving 4 bases unmatched. DNA for the CDR3: TGTGCCAGTAGTATAGAAACAGGGGGGTTCTCCTACGAGCAGTACGTC. Translated: CASSIETGGFSYEQYV.

In its sample, this clone was seen once. The rearrangement links TRBV2 to TRBJ2-7; possible D gene TRBD2, 5 bases. Per the germline V gene, CDR1 is SNHLY and CDR2 is FYNNEI. The V end lost 0 bases, the J end lost 0 bases, and 15 bases lay between the germline ends. This CDR3 has 17 residues. CDR3 nucleotides: TGTGCCAGCAGTGAAGCGCTTCGGGGTTTCCTCTCCTACGAGCAGTACTTC. This sequence encodes CASSEALRGFLSYEQYF.

The chain couples TRBV10-1 to TRBJ1-1; TRBD1 aligns across 7 bases. The length of the CDR3 is 13 residues. The V and J ends lost 11 bases and 3 bases, in that order; junction bases with no gene match: 9. In germline, CDR1 is WNHNN, CDR2 SYGVQD (reference sequence). This chain's CDR3 is CAGRGTAYTEAFF. The CDR3 bases are TGCGCCGGAAGAGGGACAGCGTACACTGAAGCTTTCTTT.

The chain employs TRBV9 and TRBJ2-5; D is perhaps TRBD2 (6 bases). Deletions cut 4 bases from V and 2 bases from J, with 18 bases between. Germline CDR1 is SGDLS and CDR2 is YYNGEE. This CDR3 has 16 amino acids. Here the CDR3 reads CASSKNPTRGQETQYF. CDR3 nucleotides: TGTGCCAGCAGCAAAAACCCGACTAGGGGACAAGAGACCCAGTACTTC.

This rearrangement joins TRBV30 to TRBJ2-1; D not certain. V lost 2 bases and J 2 bases, leaving 7 bases between the germline ends. CDR3 size: 13 residues. The germline CDR1 and CDR2 sequences are GTSNPN and SVGIG (reference sequence). The CDR3 region has the DNA TGTGCCTGGAGTACAAACACCTACAATGAGCAGTTCTTC. This codes for CAWSTNTYNEQFF.

The V call is TRBV11-3, the J call TRBJ2-7; tentatively, D is TRBD1 (6 bases). The germline V and J ends were trimmed by 1 base and 12 bases, with 16 bases remaining between them. Per germline, CDR1 SGHNT and CDR2 YENEEA. This CDR3 spans 13 amino acids. This CDR3 reads CASSLGQDRTGYV. The CDR3 DNA reads TGTGCCAGCAGCTTAGGACAGGACCGCACGGGGTACGTC.